This TCR beta chain was recorded in a study of blood T cell repertoires in COVID-19. The CDR3 consists of 13 residues. In germline, CDR1 is MNHEY, CDR2 SMNVEV (reference sequence). Trimming took 9 bases from V and 6 from J; bases not matched to a gene: 4. Per the original data handling: Reference gene primer amplification yielded estimated nucleated cell counts. Using immunoSEQ multiplex PCR, the repertoire was profiled, and TCRdb retains in-frame clones only, with some absent. V and J calls and clone size are those listed in that table; D and trimming were worked out from the DNA. Among fewer than 70,000 clones listed, approximately 92% were seen once.

The J gene is TRBJ2-2, the V gene TRBV27, with 10 bases aligning to TRBD1. The source material was peripheral blood. This sequence originates from a woman of 80 years or more with active COVID-19. The CDR3 sequence is CASRQGAAGELFF. The CDR3 DNA reads TGTGCCAGTAGACAGGGGGCGGCCGGGGAGCTGTTTTTT.